This TCR beta chain derives from a study of type 1 and type 2 diabetes patients. Genomic DNA was the PCR template. The TCR beta CDR3 region was amplified using 30 forward and 13 reverse primers. TCRdb re-derived calls from the multiplex PCR reads in MiXCR, one entry per CDR3 protein. The sample lists about 250,000 distinct CDR3 sequences; more than 40% were seen once. This clonotype was recorded at least ten times. V was trimmed by 1 base and J by 3 bases, leaving 3 bases between them. CDR3 length: 12 amino acids. Germline lookup yields CDR1 LNHNV and CDR2 YYDKDF (reference sequence). This chain links TRBV15 with TRBJ2-5; D is undetermined. The sequence came from a man aged 18 to 35 with type 2 diabetes. Source material: peripheral blood mononuclear cells (PBMCs). CDR3 sequence: CATSRAEETQYF. Written as DNA, the CDR3 is TGTGCCACCAGCAGAGCGGAAGAGACCCAGTACTTC.